This record covers a single T cell receptor beta chain. The antigen is undetermined. The sample belongs to a study of cytomegalovirus exposure and HLA in healthy donors. Study summary: Within the Caucasian-associated ancestry cluster were approximately 77% of the 350 to 400 genotyped donors. General study results and limits: Most CMV-associated TCR beta chains were later found to appear HLA-restricted. The study put under 200 TCR beta chains on its list as cytomegalovirus-associated. The study had only CMV serostatus as immune exposure information.

It was with 60 Vbeta and 13 Jbeta primers that the PCR ran. Sequencing was performed with immunoSEQ multiplex PCR; in TCRdb, only in-frame clones are kept and a portion is missing. The record lists some 130,000 clones, of which the ten most abundant hold approximately 1.6%. Germline assignment: CDR1 MNHNS and CDR2 SASEGT. V lost 6 bases and J 4 bases, leaving 19 bases between the germline ends. This CDR3 is built from 16 residues. V usage is TRBV6-1 and J usage is TRBJ1-5; D not certain. This sequence originates from a woman aged 40 to 50 in good health and CMV-seropositive. Sequenced material: PBMCs. The CDR3 coding sequence is TGTGCCAGCAGGGAAAGTCCGGCGGGCGGGAATCAGCCCCAGCATTTT. It specifies CASRESPAGGNQPQHF.